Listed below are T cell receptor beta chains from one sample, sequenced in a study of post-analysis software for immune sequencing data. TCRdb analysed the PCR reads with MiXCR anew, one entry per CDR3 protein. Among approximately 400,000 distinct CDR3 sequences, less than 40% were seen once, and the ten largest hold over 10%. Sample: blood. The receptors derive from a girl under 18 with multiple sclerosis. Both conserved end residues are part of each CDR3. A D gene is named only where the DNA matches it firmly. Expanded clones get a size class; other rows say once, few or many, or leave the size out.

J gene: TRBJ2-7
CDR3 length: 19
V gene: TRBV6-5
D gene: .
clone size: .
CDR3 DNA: TGTGCCAGCAGTTACGGGGGGTTTGGGGGGGCTTCATCCTCCTACGAGCAGTACTTC
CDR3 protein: CASSYGGFGGASSSYEQYF

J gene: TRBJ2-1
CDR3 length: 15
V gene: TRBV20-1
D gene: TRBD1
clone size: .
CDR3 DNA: TGCAGTGCTAGAGCCGGGACAGGGTCTAACAATGAGCAGTTCTTC
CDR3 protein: CSARAGTGSNNEQFF

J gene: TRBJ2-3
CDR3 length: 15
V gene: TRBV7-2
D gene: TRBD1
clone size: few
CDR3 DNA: TGTGCCAGCAGCTTAGGGGACAGGGGTCCAGATACGCAGTATTTT
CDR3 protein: CASSLGDRGPDTQYF

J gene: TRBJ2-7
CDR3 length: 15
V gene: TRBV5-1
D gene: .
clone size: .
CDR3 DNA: TGCGCCAGCAGCTTGATAGGCACGAGCTCCTACGAGCAGTACTTC
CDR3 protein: CASSLIGTSSYEQYF

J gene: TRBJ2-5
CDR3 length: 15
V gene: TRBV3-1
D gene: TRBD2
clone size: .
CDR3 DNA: TGTGCCAGCAGCCCCGTGGCGGGGGGACCCCTGACCCAGTACTTC
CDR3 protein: CASSPVAGGPLTQYF

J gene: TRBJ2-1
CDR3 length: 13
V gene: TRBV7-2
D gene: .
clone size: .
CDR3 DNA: TGTGCCAGCAGCTCGATCCCCTCGAATGAGCAGTTCTTC
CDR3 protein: CASSSIPSNEQFF

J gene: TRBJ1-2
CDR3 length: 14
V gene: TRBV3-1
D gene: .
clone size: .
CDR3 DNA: TGTGCCAGCAGCCAAATAGGAGGGAGGAGCGGCTACACCTTC
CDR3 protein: CASSQIGGRSGYTF

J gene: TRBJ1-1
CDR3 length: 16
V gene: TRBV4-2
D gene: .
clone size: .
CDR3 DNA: TGTGCCAGCAGCCATGTCGGCCGGGGAGGGAGGACTGAAGCTTTCTTT
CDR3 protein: CASSHVGRGGRTEAFF

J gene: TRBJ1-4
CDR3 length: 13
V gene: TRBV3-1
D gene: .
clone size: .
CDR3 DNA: TGTGCCAGCAGCCAAGCCCTCGGGGAAAAACTGTTTTTT
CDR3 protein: CASSQALGEKLFF

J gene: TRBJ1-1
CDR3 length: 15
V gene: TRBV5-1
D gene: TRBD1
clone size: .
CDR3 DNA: TGCGCCGGCAGCTTGGCCCCGGGACAGGGCGCTGAAGCTTTCTTT
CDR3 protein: CAGSLAPGQGAEAFF

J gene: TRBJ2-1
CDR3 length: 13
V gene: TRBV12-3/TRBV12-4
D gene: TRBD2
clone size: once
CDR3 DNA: TGTGCCAGCAGTCGGGGACTAGCCTATGAGCAGTTCTTC
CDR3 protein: CASSRGLAYEQFF